This TCR beta chain was recorded in a study of sequential checkpoint blockade in melanoma. Study background: Both treatment sequences were followed by maintenance nivolumab. More than 20 patients had tumor biopsies before treatment and at week 13.

A word on this clone: Its antigen is still unknown.

Study-wide results and limits: Clinical benefit was about 30 times likelier when tumor T-cell fraction and clonality increased.

Per germline, CDR1 MDHEN and CDR2 SYDVKM. The CDR3 is made up of 19 amino acids. The V gene end was trimmed by 5 bases and the J gene end by 5 bases; junction bases not matched to a gene: 15. The protocol was immunoSEQ multiplex PCR, while the TCRdb copy is restricted to in-frame clones and leaves out a portion. The repertoire holds about 2,400 clones, with 20% to 25% as singletons. Treatment meaning: randomized to nivolumab then ipilimumab (arm A) or the reverse (arm B). The clonotype was recovered from a human donor with melanoma. The chain recombines TRBV28 with TRBJ2-5, with 15 bases lining up with TRBD2. The starting material was tumor tissue (inferred from file names), obtained from a patient given nivolumab and ipilimumab in sequence. In DNA, the CDR3 is TGTGCCAGCAGTCCAACCCTTGGACTAGCGGGAGGGTATCAGGAGACCCAGTACTTC. Translated: CASSPTLGLAGGYQETQYF.